These T cell receptor beta chains were read from a single sample in a study of shared clonotypes between healthy human individuals. Libraries were prepared by immunoSEQ multiplex PCR; TCRdb keeps only in-frame clonotypes and omits some of them. The table records about 2 million clones, over 85% of them present only once. Sequences were obtained from naive CD8+ T cells sorted from blood. These receptors were collected from a man younger than 30 in good health. Each CDR3 is given with its conserved first and last residue. A D gene is named only where the DNA matches it firmly. Expanded clones are given a class, and other clones once, few, many or no size at all.

once	TRBJ1-2	TRBV14	.	TGTGCCAGCAGCCAAGATAACTCTTATGGCTACACCTTC	CASSQDNSYGYTF
.	TRBJ2-1	TRBV27	.	TGTGCCAGCAGTTTAGGAGGGGAAGGGTACAATGAGCAGTTCTTC	CASSLGGEGYNEQFF
few	TRBJ2-7	TRBV19	TRBD1	TGTGCCAGTAGTATTACAGGGGTCTACGAGCAGTACTTC	CASSITGVYEQYF
.	TRBJ2-7	TRBV5-1	TRBD2	TGCGCCAGCAGCTTGGGACTAGCGGGGAGCTCCTACGAGCAGTACTTC	CASSLGLAGSSYEQYF
.	TRBJ2-1	TRBV11-2	.	TGTGCCAGCAGACCTCTTCTAGGTTACAATGAGCAGTTCTTC	CASRPLLGYNEQFF
.	TRBJ2-5	TRBV7-6	.	TGTGCCAGCAGCTTAGAACTAGCCATTCTAGAGACCCAGTACTTC	CASSLELAILETQYF
.	TRBJ1-6	TRBV5-6	.	TGTGCCAGCAGCTTGGGCGGGGGTCCAGGTTCACCCCTCCACTTT	CASSLGGGPGSPLHF
.	TRBJ2-7	TRBV4-3	TRBD2	TGCGCCAGCAGCCAGGTGGCTAGCGGGAAGCTCAGCTCCTACGAGCAGTACTTC	CASSQVASGKLSSYEQYF
.	TRBJ2-1	TRBV20-1	.	TGCAGTGCTAGTCTTGAGAATGAGCAGTTCTTC	CSASLENEQFF
.	TRBJ1-2	TRBV5-6	TRBD1	TGTGCCAGCAGCTTGGAGGACAGGGGGCGGAACTATGGCTACACCTTC	CASSLEDRGRNYGYTF
.	TRBJ2-3	TRBV2	.	TGTGCTAGACAGGCGGGGGAGAACACAGATACGCAGTATTTT	CARQAGENTDTQYF
once	TRBJ1-4	TRBV27	.	TGTGCCAGCAATTCCATCGGGGCGGGAGAAAAACTGTTTTTT	CASNSIGAGEKLFF
.	TRBJ2-7	TRBV6-5	.	TGTGCCAGCAGTTACTCGATAGGTAACAGGGACTACGAGCAGTACTTC	CASSYSIGNRDYEQYF
.	TRBJ1-5	TRBV28	TRBD1	TGTGCCAGCAGTTTGGACAGGGGTAATCAGCCCCAGCATTTT	CASSLDRGNQPQHF
.	TRBJ2-1	TRBV7-9	.	TGTGCCAGCAGCTTCGGAGGGGACTCTAAGCAGTTCTTC	CASSFGGDSKQFF
.	TRBJ1-1	TRBV5-6	TRBD1	TGTGCCTCCTCAGGGGGCGGGGGCACTGAAGCTTTCTTT	CASSGGGGTEAFF
.	TRBJ2-3	TRBV2	.	TGTGCCAGCAGGCCAGGGCAAGGAGATACGCAGTATTTT	CASRPGQGDTQYF
many	TRBJ2-5	TRBV9	TRBD2	TGTGCCAGCAGCTCCCTGACTAGCGGGGAACAAGAGACCCAGTACTTC	CASSSLTSGEQETQYF
.	TRBJ2-7	TRBV19	.	TGTGCCAGTAGTATCAGACTAAACTACGAGCAGTACTTC	CASSIRLNYEQYF
.	TRBJ2-3	TRBV11-3	TRBD1	TGTGCCAGCAGCGCCCGGGACAGGGGGGATACGCAGTATTTT	CASSARDRGDTQYF
once	TRBJ2-1	TRBV19	.	TGTGCCAGTAGTATAGGACCGGCCCTCAATGAGCAGTTCTTC	CASSIGPALNEQFF
.	TRBJ2-2	TRBV9	.	TGTGCCAGCAGCTCCCCAGGGTTATCTCTGCTGTTTTTT	CASSSPGLSLLFF
.	TRBJ2-7	TRBV9	.	TGTGCCAGCAGCGTACGGGAGTCCTACGAGCAGTACTTC	CASSVRESYEQYF
.	TRBJ1-3	TRBV4-1	.	TGCGCCAGCAGCCAAGATCGGATATCCGGACAACTAAGCTCTGGAAACACCATATATTTT	CASSQDRISGQLSSGNTIYF
.	TRBJ2-2	TRBV30	.	TGTGCCTGGAGTGCCCGGGGCAGCTTGACCGGGGAGCTGTTTTTT	CAWSARGSLTGELFF
.	TRBJ2-6	TRBV13	.	TGTGCCAGCAGCTTGGGCAGCCCTGGGGCCAACGTCCTGACTTTC	CASSLGSPGANVLTF
.	TRBJ2-1	TRBV7-8	TRBD2	TGTGCCAGCAGCCTACTAGCGGGAGGATACAATGAGCAGTTCTTC	CASSLLAGGYNEQFF
.	TRBJ2-2	TRBV7-9	.	TGTGCCAGCAGCCCTCCACACTGGTCCGGGGAGCTGTTTTTT	CASSPPHWSGELFF